The entry below gives a single T cell receptor (beta chain) sequence along with its context. Its antigen is not identified. Data came from immunoSEQ multiplex PCR; TCRdb stores just in-frame clones and leaves some out. Of approximately 92,000 clones in the sample, more than 75% were seen once. With 2 bases clipped from V and 6 bases from J, the junction kept 13 bases outside the gene matches. This CDR3 spans 18 amino acids. Germline V gives CDR1 MNHEY, CDR2 SVGEGT. This record comes from a study of T cell responses to AZD1222 COVID-19 vaccine. Broader study findings: Reportedly, close to half of spike-specific TCRs are directed against unmutated variant regions. Distributed over spike, vaccine-associated CD4 TCRs predominated at 160-218 and 743-854. Among the donors, most were white British and more were female, and clonal diversity was possibly underestimated. Spike-specific TCR breadth rose after two AZD1222 doses, and depth rose as well.

This chain connects TRBV6-2 or TRBV6-3 to TRBJ2-1; 10 bases match TRBD1. This material consisted of peripheral blood, taken on day 0 of AZD1222 vaccination. This sequence originates from an adult in good health. CDR3 sequence: CASSYVRRQGAAANEQFF. The CDR3, as DNA: TGTGCCAGCAGTTACGTAAGGAGACAGGGGGCGGCTGCCAATGAGCAGTTCTTC.